The T cell receptor (beta chain) under discussion was sequenced for a study of blood T cell repertoires in COVID-19. Data came from immunoSEQ multiplex PCR; TCRdb stores just in-frame clones and leaves some out. The table lists roughly 250,000 clones, around 87% of them singletons. The study drew participants aged 18 to 89 years from about two dozen US areas. The TCR was taken from a woman aged 30 to 39 with acute COVID-19. Specimen: PBMCs or T cells enriched from blood (not recorded which).

In DNA form, the CDR3 reads TGTGCCAGCAGACGAATTCGAGGGACTAGCGGAGACACCGGGGAGCTGTTTTTT. Its translation: CASRRIRGTSGDTGELFF. This sequence joins TRBV11-2 and TRBJ2-2; 11 bases are shared with TRBD2. Per the germline V gene, CDR1 is SGHAT and CDR2 is FQNNGV. This CDR3 region has 18 residues. Trimming took 6 bases from V and 3 from J; bases not matched to a gene: 12.